The clone carrying this T cell receptor (beta chain) was seen a single time. The V and J ends lost 5 bases and 5 bases, in that order; junction bases with no gene match: 11. The CDR3 consists of 17 residues. CDR1 and CDR2 from the germline V gene are SGHAT and FQNNGV. This sample is drawn from a study of technical replicates of blood from several donors. Libraries were prepared by immunoSEQ multiplex PCR; TCRdb keeps only in-frame clonotypes and omits some of them. The table lists 60,000 to 90,000 clones, roughly 92% of them singletons. The rearrangement joins TRBV11-2 to TRBJ2-1; 11 positions match TRBD2. Sequenced material: T cells isolated from PBMCs. This TCR derives from a human donor in good health. CDR3 in DNA: TGTGCCAGCAGCCCTTTACCCGGACTAGCGGGCGACAATGAGCAGTTCTTC. It codes for CASSPLPGLAGDNEQFF.